This is a list of T cell receptor beta chains from one sample in a study of T cell repertoires in cytomegalovirus infection. Antigens for these TCRs are unknown. From the reads, TCRdb called clonotypes with MiXCR, one entry per CDR3 protein. The sample lists some 110,000 distinct CDR3 sequences, roughly 9.1% seen once, with 31% in the top ten. The sample was PBMCs, sequenced either directly or after in vitro stimulation (not recorded which). These receptors were taken from a human donor in good health (CMV status not recorded). Some clones in this sample may be carry-over from other donors' samples. Both conserved end residues are part of each CDR3. Each record gives: D gene, J gene, V gene, clone size, CDR3 DNA, CDR3 protein. D genes are given only for firm matches. Size values are once, few and many counts, or a class for expanded clones, and some rows have none.

d_call: .
j_call: TRBJ2-5
v_call: TRBV29-1
clone_size: few
cdr3_nt: TGCAGCGTTGGTACCGCATTCGGGGAGACCCAGTACTTC
cdr3_aa: CSVGTAFGETQYF

d_call: .
j_call: TRBJ2-5
v_call: TRBV9
clone_size: few
cdr3_nt: TGTGCCAGCAGCCTGCAGACCCAAGAGACCCAGTACTTC
cdr3_aa: CASSLQTQETQYF

d_call: .
j_call: TRBJ2-1
v_call: TRBV7-3
clone_size: many
cdr3_nt: TGTGCCAGCAGCTTAGTCGCGAAGGCCAATGAGCAGTTCTTC
cdr3_aa: CASSLVAKANEQFF

d_call: TRBD2
j_call: TRBJ2-3
v_call: TRBV20-1
clone_size: .
cdr3_nt: TGCAGTGCTGGGGACTATAGGAGCACAGATACGCAGTATTTT
cdr3_aa: CSAGDYRSTDTQYF

d_call: TRBD2
j_call: TRBJ2-1
v_call: TRBV7-3
clone_size: many
cdr3_nt: TGTGCCAGCAGCCGAACGACTAGCAGTGAGCAGTTCTTC
cdr3_aa: CASSRTTSSEQFF

d_call: TRBD1
j_call: TRBJ2-5
v_call: TRBV7-2
clone_size: .
cdr3_nt: TGTGCCAGCAGAGGACAGGGGCAAGAGACCCAGTACTTC
cdr3_aa: CASRGQGQETQYF

d_call: TRBD2
j_call: TRBJ2-1
v_call: TRBV28
clone_size: few
cdr3_nt: TGTGCCAGCCAGGTGGGGGGGGTAGCGGCCAATGAGCAGTTCTTC
cdr3_aa: CASQVGGVAANEQFF

d_call: TRBD2
j_call: TRBJ2-5
v_call: TRBV24-1
clone_size: few
cdr3_nt: TGTGCCACCAGTGATGGGACTAGCGGGTACGAGACCCAGTACTTC
cdr3_aa: CATSDGTSGYETQYF

d_call: TRBD2
j_call: TRBJ2-1
v_call: TRBV10-1
clone_size: many
cdr3_nt: TGCGCCAGCGCGGAAACTAGCGGGAGCAATGAGCAGTTCTTC
cdr3_aa: CASAETSGSNEQFF

d_call: TRBD1
j_call: TRBJ1-5
v_call: TRBV4-1
clone_size: few
cdr3_nt: TGCGCCAGCAGCCAAGATCCCGGGACAGGGGGTCAGCCCCAGCATTTT
cdr3_aa: CASSQDPGTGGQPQHF

d_call: TRBD1
j_call: TRBJ2-3
v_call: TRBV6-1
clone_size: many
cdr3_nt: TGTGCCAGCAGGGGACAGGGGGTGGCAGATACGCAGTATTTT
cdr3_aa: CASRGQGVADTQYF

d_call: .
j_call: TRBJ2-2
v_call: TRBV7-9
clone_size: many
cdr3_nt: TGTGCCAGCAGCTTAGAGCGAAACACCGGGGAGCTGTTTTTT
cdr3_aa: CASSLERNTGELFF

d_call: .
j_call: TRBJ1-1
v_call: TRBV7-9
clone_size: many
cdr3_nt: TGTGCCAGCAGCTTAGCCTACGGTGAAGCTTTCTTT
cdr3_aa: CASSLAYGEAFF

d_call: TRBD2
j_call: TRBJ2-1
v_call: TRBV7-3
clone_size: many
cdr3_nt: TGTGCCAGCAGCTGGGGCGGGGGGCTCCATGAGCAGTTCTTC
cdr3_aa: CASSWGGGLHEQFF

d_call: TRBD2
j_call: TRBJ2-5
v_call: TRBV7-6
clone_size: many
cdr3_nt: TGTGCCAGCAGCCCACCGGGACTAGCGTTCCAAGAGACCCAGTACTTC
cdr3_aa: CASSPPGLAFQETQYF

d_call: .
j_call: TRBJ1-4
v_call: TRBV29-1
clone_size: .
cdr3_nt: TGCAGCGTCTCAATTGGGGGGACGGGGGAACTGTTTTTT
cdr3_aa: CSVSIGGTGELFF

d_call: .
j_call: TRBJ2-4
v_call: TRBV5-4
clone_size: medium-sized
cdr3_nt: TGTGCCAGCAGCTCTGACAGTCTAGCCAAAAACATTCAGTACTTC
cdr3_aa: CASSSDSLAKNIQYF

d_call: TRBD1
j_call: TRBJ2-3
v_call: TRBV24-1
clone_size: .
cdr3_nt: TGTGCCACCAGTGACACAGGGGGTCCTAGCACAGATACGCAGTATTTT
cdr3_aa: CATSDTGGPSTDTQYF

d_call: .
j_call: TRBJ1-3
v_call: TRBV30
clone_size: few
cdr3_nt: TGTGCCTGGAGTGTCCGAACAGGGATCTCTGGAAACACCATATATTTT
cdr3_aa: CAWSVRTGISGNTIYF

d_call: .
j_call: TRBJ1-3
v_call: TRBV7-6
clone_size: many
cdr3_nt: TGTGCCAGCAGCTCGGGGGCAAACACCATATATTTT
cdr3_aa: CASSSGANTIYF

d_call: TRBD2
j_call: TRBJ2-2
v_call: TRBV27
clone_size: many
cdr3_nt: TGTGCCAGCAGTTTAAGGGGACTAGCGGGAGGGCGGACCGGGGAGCTGTTTTTT
cdr3_aa: CASSLRGLAGGRTGELFF

d_call: TRBD2
j_call: TRBJ2-1
v_call: TRBV20-1
clone_size: few
cdr3_nt: TGCAGTGCTAGAGAACTGGGCGGGGGGAGGCCCTACAATGAGCAGTTCTTC
cdr3_aa: CSARELGGGRPYNEQFF

d_call: .
j_call: TRBJ2-5
v_call: TRBV12-3/TRBV12-4
clone_size: .
cdr3_nt: TGTGCCAGCAGTCGAGCCGCGGGGATTCAAGAGACCCAGTACTTC
cdr3_aa: CASSRAAGIQETQYF

d_call: .
j_call: TRBJ1-6
v_call: TRBV19
clone_size: few
cdr3_nt: TGTGCCAGCAGAACGGCCGCAAGTTACCATTCACCCCTCCACTTT
cdr3_aa: CASRTAASYHSPLHF

d_call: TRBD1
j_call: TRBJ1-1
v_call: TRBV7-6
clone_size: .
cdr3_nt: TGTGCCAGCAGCGAGCCGGGACAGTTGAACACTGAAGCTTTCTTT
cdr3_aa: CASSEPGQLNTEAFF

d_call: .
j_call: TRBJ2-1
v_call: TRBV10-3
clone_size: few
cdr3_nt: TGTGCCATCAAAGTAAGAAGGGGCGATGAGCAGTTCTTC
cdr3_aa: CAIKVRRGDEQFF

d_call: .
j_call: TRBJ1-4
v_call: TRBV7-9
clone_size: .
cdr3_nt: TGTGCCAGCAGCTTAGCGCACGGCCCACTAGAAAAACTGTTTTTT
cdr3_aa: CASSLAHGPLEKLFF

d_call: .
j_call: TRBJ2-1
v_call: TRBV7-2
clone_size: many
cdr3_nt: TGTGCCAGCAGCCTCGACCCATCTCGGGGTGAGCAGTTCTTC
cdr3_aa: CASSLDPSRGEQFF

d_call: .
j_call: TRBJ2-1
v_call: TRBV7-2
clone_size: many
cdr3_nt: TGTGCCAGCAGCTTAGAACGTAATGAGCAGTTCTTC
cdr3_aa: CASSLERNEQFF

d_call: .
j_call: TRBJ2-1
v_call: TRBV29-1
clone_size: .
cdr3_nt: TGCAGCGTGGCCGGCTACAATGAGCAGTTCTTC
cdr3_aa: CSVAGYNEQFF

d_call: .
j_call: TRBJ1-1
v_call: TRBV11-2
clone_size: many
cdr3_nt: TGTGCCAGCAGCTTAGAGGCGAACACTGAAGCTTTCTTT
cdr3_aa: CASSLEANTEAFF